This passage covers 14 T cell receptor beta chains from one sample sequenced in a study of cytomegalovirus exposure and HLA in healthy donors. Only in-frame clones appear in the TCRdb table, and some are missing; sequencing was by immunoSEQ multiplex PCR. The data hold some 65,000 clones, with around 95% observed a single time. Sequenced: PBMCs. The receptor source for this set is a man younger than 35 in good health and CMV-seronegative.

The chain joins TRBV4-2 to TRBJ1-2; D is possibly TRBD1 (6 bases). The germline CDR1 and CDR2 sequences are LGHNA and YNFKEQ. The CDR3 has 16 residues. Trimming removed 4 bases from V and 8 bases from J, with 23 bases in between. The CDR3 protein is CASSPRGPGGEGGYTF. The CDR3 DNA follows: TGTGCCAGCAGCCCCCGAGGGCCGGGGGGCGAAGGCGGCTACACCTTC.

The chain couples TRBV4-2 to TRBJ1-4, with a tentative D call TRBD1 (5 bases). The CDR3 is made up of 16 amino acids. V was trimmed by 0 bases and J by 8 bases, leaving 16 bases between them. The germline CDR1 and CDR2 sequences are LGHNA and YNFKEQ. CDR3 sequence (DNA): TGTGCCAGCAGCCAAGATTGGTCGGGGGATCAAGAAAAACTGTTTTTT. Translated, it gives CASSQDWSGDQEKLFF.

The J gene is TRBJ1-1, the V gene TRBV19; 8 bases are shared with TRBD1. V dropped 3 bases and J dropped 4; count of bases not matched to a gene: 4. The germline gives CDR1 LNHDA, CDR2 SQIVND (reference sequence). The CDR3 is 14 amino acids. Here the CDR3 DNA reads TGTGCCAGTAGTATCTCCACAGGGGGCACTGAAGCTTTCTTT. It encodes CASSISTGGTEAFF.

This clone came up once. The chain couples TRBV27 to TRBJ2-1; 7 bases are a match to TRBD1. Germline V gene lookup returns CDR1 MNHEY and CDR2 SMNVEV (reference sequence). V dropped 2 bases and J dropped 5; count of bases not matched to a gene: 6. The CDR3 consists of 15 residues. The CDR3 reads CASSLDRVVNNEQFF. CDR3 DNA: TGTGCCAGCAGTTTAGACAGGGTGGTGAACAATGAGCAGTTCTTC.

This sequence joins TRBV6-5 and TRBJ1-5, with D uncertain. The CDR3 is made up of 15 amino acids. The germline gives CDR1 MNHEY, CDR2 SVGAGI. Trimming cost V 4 bases and J 0 bases, with 10 bases left between them. The CDR3: CASSLAGNSNQPQHF. The CDR3 bases are TGTGCCAGCAGTTTGGCAGGAAATAGCAATCAGCCCCAGCATTTT.

The chain links TRBV7-2 to TRBJ1-2, with TRBD1 matching over 7 bases. Germline V CDR1 and CDR2: SGHTA, FQGNSA. Germline trimming cut 0 bases from V and 5 bases from J; bases unmatched to any gene: 6. CDR3 length: 15 residues. The CDR3 region has the DNA TGTGCCAGCAGCTTAGCAGGGGGCTCGGGGTATGGCTACACCTTC. It is translated as CASSLAGGSGYGYTF.

CDR3 in DNA: TGTGCCATCAGCCGGGACAGCTCCTACGAGCAGTACTTC. Residues: CAISRDSSYEQYF. V and J are TRBV10-3 and TRBJ2-7; TRBD1 aligns across 7 bases. V shed 6 bases, J shed 0 bases, and the junction held 2 bases outside the gene matches. This CDR3 has 13 residues. Germline V gene lookup returns CDR1 ENHRY and CDR2 SYGVKD.

The chain has TRBV6-5 and TRBJ2-1; 9 nucleotides line up with TRBD2. Germline lookup yields CDR1 MNHEY and CDR2 SVGAGI. V lost 6 bases to trimming and J lost 7 bases; unmatched junction nucleotides: 4. CDR3 size: 13 residues. This CDR3 is CASRSGRSNEQFF. CDR3 DNA sequence: TGTGCCAGCAGAAGCGGGAGGAGTAATGAGCAGTTCTTC.

The chain employs TRBV27 and TRBJ2-1; TRBD1 agrees at 7 bases. The ends lost 5 bases at V and 4 bases at J; junction bases unmatched: 17. The CDR3 is made up of 18 amino acids. Germline CDR1 MNHEY, CDR2 SMNVEV (reference sequence). This chain's CDR3 is CASSTQGQELYKYNEQFF. Here the CDR3 DNA reads TGTGCCAGCAGTACCCAAGGACAGGAGTTATACAAATACAATGAGCAGTTCTTC.

This clone was counted a single time. This sequence joins TRBV14 and TRBJ2-7, with 12 bases aligning to TRBD2. CDR3 length equals 16 residues. The V gene end was trimmed by 0 bases and the J gene end by 2 bases; junction bases not matched to a gene: 2. Germline CDR1 SGHDN, CDR2 FVKESK. This CDR3 is CASSQELAGGPYEQYF. The CDR3 DNA is TGTGCCAGCAGCCAAGAGCTAGCGGGAGGGCCCTACGAGCAGTACTTC.

This chain connects TRBV10-1 to TRBJ2-3; 14 nucleotides match TRBD2. CDR3 length equals 18 residues. Per the germline V gene, CDR1 is WNHNN and CDR2 is SYGVQD (reference sequence). V was clipped by 6 bases and J by 2 bases; unmatched bases: 10. This CDR3 is CASSDPGLAGDFTDTQYF. The DNA for the CDR3 is TGCGCCAGCAGCGATCCGGGACTAGCGGGGGATTTCACAGATACGCAGTATTTT.

This sequence joins TRBV6-4 and TRBJ2-3; a possible D gene is TRBD2 (5 bases). The CDR3 runs 13 residues. Trimming shortened V by 0 bases and J by 8 bases, and 9 bases separated the two germline ends. The germline CDR1 and CDR2 sequences are MRHNA and SNTAGT. In DNA, the CDR3 is TGTGCCAGCAGTGACTCGACTGGGAGTACGCAGTATTTT. Translation gives CASSDSTGSTQYF.

The rearrangement joins TRBV4-1 to TRBJ2-1, with 9 bases aligning to TRBD1. CDR3 length equals 16 residues. Germline CDR1 and CDR2: MGHRA and YSYEKL. With V trimmed by 3 bases and J by 9 bases, 12 bases remained unmatched. This CDR3 is CASSHAPGQGIIEQFF. In DNA, the CDR3 is TGCGCCAGCAGCCATGCTCCGGGACAGGGTATCATTGAGCAGTTCTTC.

The CDR3 DNA is TGTGCCAGCAGCGGGGCGGGACAGGGTTCCGAGCAGTACTTC. Protein product: CASSGAGQGSEQYF. J is TRBJ2-7 and V is TRBV11-2, with 9 bases that match TRBD1. There are 14 residues in the CDR3. Germline lookup yields CDR1 SGHAT and CDR2 FQNNGV. V lost 5 bases and J lost 6; bases outside the gene matches: 8. Based on the CDR3 plus reference TRBV11-2 and TRBJ2-7, the full variable domain is EAGVAQSPRYKIIEKRQSVAFWCNPISGHATLYWYQQILGQGPKLLIQFQNNGVVDDSQLPKDRFSAERLKGVDSTLKIQPAKLEDSAVYLCASSGAGQGSEQYFGPGTRLTVT.